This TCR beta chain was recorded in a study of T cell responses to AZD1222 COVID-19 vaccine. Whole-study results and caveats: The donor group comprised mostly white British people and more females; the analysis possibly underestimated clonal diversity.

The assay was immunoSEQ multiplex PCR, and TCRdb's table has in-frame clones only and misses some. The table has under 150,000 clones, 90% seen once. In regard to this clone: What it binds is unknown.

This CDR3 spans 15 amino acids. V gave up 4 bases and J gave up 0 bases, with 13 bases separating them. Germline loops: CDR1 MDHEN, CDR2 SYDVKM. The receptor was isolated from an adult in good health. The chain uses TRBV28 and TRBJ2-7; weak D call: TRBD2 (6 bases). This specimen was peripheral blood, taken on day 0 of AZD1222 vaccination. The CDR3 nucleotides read TGTGCCAGCAGTTCCCCCCGGGACTTCTCCTACGAGCAGTACTTC. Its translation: CASSSPRDFSYEQYF.